The 9 T cell receptor beta chains given below trace back to one sample, sequenced in a study of radiation and T cells in renal cell carcinoma. Data came from immunoSEQ multiplex PCR; TCRdb stores just in-frame clones and leaves some out. The repertoire holds 150,000 or so clones, 88% seen once, with 4.1% in the top ten. Time point denoted: baseline pretreatment blood. The treatment was: 15 Gy SBRT to primary tumor, nephrectomy 4 weeks later. Sequences were derived from blood, sampled from a patient whose treatment included radiotherapy and nephrectomy. Every receptor here comes from a woman in her seventies with renal cell carcinoma.

The chain uses TRBV9 and TRBJ2-3; TRBD2 agrees at 9 bases. Germline V gene lookup returns CDR1 SGDLS and CDR2 YYNGEE. The CDR3 sequence is 16 residues long. V was clipped by 0 bases and J by 5 bases; unmatched bases: 7. This chain's CDR3 is CASSVAPAGGVDTQYF. The CDR3 DNA reads as TGTGCCAGCAGCGTAGCACCAGCGGGGGGAGTAGATACGCAGTATTTT.

V is TRBV27 and J is TRBJ2-1; D gene unclear. Between the trimmed V and J ends, which lost 4 bases and 3 bases, there was a span of 10 bases. Per the germline V gene, CDR1 is MNHEY and CDR2 is SMNVEV (reference sequence). The CDR3 spans 14 residues. The CDR3 nucleotides read TGTGCCAGCAGTTCACTCGGCCTCTACAATGAGCAGTTCTTC. This encodes CASSSLGLYNEQFF.

The table lists this clone with a count of one. This chain links TRBV5-1 with TRBJ1-4; TRBD1 matches 12 bases. Losses at the gene ends were 3 bases for V and 3 bases for J; bases not matched to a gene: 3. CDR3 length equals 16 residues. Germline assignment: CDR1 SGHRS and CDR2 YFSETQ. CDR3 amino acids: CASSSGQGASNEKLFF. As DNA, the CDR3 is TGCGCCAGCAGCTCGGGACAGGGGGCTTCTAATGAAAAACTGTTTTTT.

This clone appeared a single time. The rearrangement links TRBV10-3 to TRBJ1-3, with D uncertain. Per germline, CDR1 ENHRY and CDR2 SYGVKD. The CDR3 is made up of 14 amino acids. V lost 2 bases and J 0 bases, leaving 5 bases between the germline ends. The CDR3 is CAISEAGSGNTIYF. The DNA for the CDR3 is TGTGCCATCAGTGAGGCGGGCTCTGGAAACACCATATATTTT.

This rearrangement joins TRBV5-1 to TRBJ1-1; TRBD1 matches at 8 bases. This CDR3 comprises 16 residues. V lost 3 bases, J lost 1 base, and 8 bases stayed unmatched. Germline V gene lookup returns CDR1 SGHRS and CDR2 YFSETQ. In DNA form, the CDR3 reads TGCGCCAGCAGCTCCCAACCGGGACAGGCGAACACTGAAGCTTTCTTT. The encoded protein is CASSSQPGQANTEAFF.

This chain joins TRBV19 and TRBJ2-2, with 10 bases lining up with TRBD2. The J segment lost 0 bases and the V segment lost 3 bases, leaving 13 bases of the junction unmatched. Germline V gene data show CDR1 as LNHDA and CDR2 as SQIVND (reference sequence). This CDR3 contains 20 residues. CDR3 nucleotide sequence: TGTGCCAGTAGTATGGAGCGGGGGGGCCACTCGCCGACGAACACCGGGGAGCTGTTTTTT. It is translated as CASSMERGGHSPTNTGELFF.

This chain connects TRBV19 to TRBJ2-2; 10 bases map to TRBD1. The germline CDR1 and CDR2 sequences are LNHDA and SQIVND (reference sequence). Trimming took 7 bases from V and 5 from J; bases not matched to a gene: 4. This CDR3 contains 14 residues. CDR3 nucleotide sequence: TGTGCCAGTATGACAGGGGGCCATACCGGGGAGCTGTTTTTT. Translation gives CASMTGGHTGELFF. The complete variable domain, with remaining parts taken from reference TRBV19 and TRBJ2-2, reads DGGITQSPKYLFRKEGQNVTLSCEQNLNHDAMYWYRQDPGQGLRLIYYSQIVNDFQKGDIAEGYSVSREKKESFPLTVTSAQKNPTAFYLCASMTGGHTGELFFGEGSRLTVL.

This clone was detected a few times. The genes are TRBV5-1 and TRBJ2-7; D possibly uses TRBD1 or TRBD2 (5 bases each). Germline V gives CDR1 SGHRS, CDR2 YFSETQ. There are 14 residues in the CDR3. Deletions cut 4 bases from V and 3 bases from J, with 14 bases between. Here the CDR3 DNA reads TGCGCCAGCAGCATCGGGACCCAGGTCTACGAGCAGTACTTC. Residues: CASSIGTQVYEQYF.

This clone has only one observation. The chain combines TRBV5-1 with TRBJ1-5; D unresolved. V was clipped by 0 bases and J by 3 bases, with 4 bases between them. CDR1 and CDR2 (germline): SGHRS, YFSETQ. The CDR3 contains 13 residues. In DNA form, the CDR3 reads TGCGCCAGCAGCTTGGACATCAATCAGCCCCAGCATTTT. Encoded protein: CASSLDINQPQHF. The variable domain in full, completed from reference TRBV5-1 and TRBJ1-5, reads KAGVTQTPRYLIKTRGQQVTLSCSPISGHRSVSWYQQTPGQGLQFLFEYFSETQRNKGNFPGRFSGRQFSNSRSEMNVSTLELGDSALYLCASSLDINQPQHFGDGTRLSIL.